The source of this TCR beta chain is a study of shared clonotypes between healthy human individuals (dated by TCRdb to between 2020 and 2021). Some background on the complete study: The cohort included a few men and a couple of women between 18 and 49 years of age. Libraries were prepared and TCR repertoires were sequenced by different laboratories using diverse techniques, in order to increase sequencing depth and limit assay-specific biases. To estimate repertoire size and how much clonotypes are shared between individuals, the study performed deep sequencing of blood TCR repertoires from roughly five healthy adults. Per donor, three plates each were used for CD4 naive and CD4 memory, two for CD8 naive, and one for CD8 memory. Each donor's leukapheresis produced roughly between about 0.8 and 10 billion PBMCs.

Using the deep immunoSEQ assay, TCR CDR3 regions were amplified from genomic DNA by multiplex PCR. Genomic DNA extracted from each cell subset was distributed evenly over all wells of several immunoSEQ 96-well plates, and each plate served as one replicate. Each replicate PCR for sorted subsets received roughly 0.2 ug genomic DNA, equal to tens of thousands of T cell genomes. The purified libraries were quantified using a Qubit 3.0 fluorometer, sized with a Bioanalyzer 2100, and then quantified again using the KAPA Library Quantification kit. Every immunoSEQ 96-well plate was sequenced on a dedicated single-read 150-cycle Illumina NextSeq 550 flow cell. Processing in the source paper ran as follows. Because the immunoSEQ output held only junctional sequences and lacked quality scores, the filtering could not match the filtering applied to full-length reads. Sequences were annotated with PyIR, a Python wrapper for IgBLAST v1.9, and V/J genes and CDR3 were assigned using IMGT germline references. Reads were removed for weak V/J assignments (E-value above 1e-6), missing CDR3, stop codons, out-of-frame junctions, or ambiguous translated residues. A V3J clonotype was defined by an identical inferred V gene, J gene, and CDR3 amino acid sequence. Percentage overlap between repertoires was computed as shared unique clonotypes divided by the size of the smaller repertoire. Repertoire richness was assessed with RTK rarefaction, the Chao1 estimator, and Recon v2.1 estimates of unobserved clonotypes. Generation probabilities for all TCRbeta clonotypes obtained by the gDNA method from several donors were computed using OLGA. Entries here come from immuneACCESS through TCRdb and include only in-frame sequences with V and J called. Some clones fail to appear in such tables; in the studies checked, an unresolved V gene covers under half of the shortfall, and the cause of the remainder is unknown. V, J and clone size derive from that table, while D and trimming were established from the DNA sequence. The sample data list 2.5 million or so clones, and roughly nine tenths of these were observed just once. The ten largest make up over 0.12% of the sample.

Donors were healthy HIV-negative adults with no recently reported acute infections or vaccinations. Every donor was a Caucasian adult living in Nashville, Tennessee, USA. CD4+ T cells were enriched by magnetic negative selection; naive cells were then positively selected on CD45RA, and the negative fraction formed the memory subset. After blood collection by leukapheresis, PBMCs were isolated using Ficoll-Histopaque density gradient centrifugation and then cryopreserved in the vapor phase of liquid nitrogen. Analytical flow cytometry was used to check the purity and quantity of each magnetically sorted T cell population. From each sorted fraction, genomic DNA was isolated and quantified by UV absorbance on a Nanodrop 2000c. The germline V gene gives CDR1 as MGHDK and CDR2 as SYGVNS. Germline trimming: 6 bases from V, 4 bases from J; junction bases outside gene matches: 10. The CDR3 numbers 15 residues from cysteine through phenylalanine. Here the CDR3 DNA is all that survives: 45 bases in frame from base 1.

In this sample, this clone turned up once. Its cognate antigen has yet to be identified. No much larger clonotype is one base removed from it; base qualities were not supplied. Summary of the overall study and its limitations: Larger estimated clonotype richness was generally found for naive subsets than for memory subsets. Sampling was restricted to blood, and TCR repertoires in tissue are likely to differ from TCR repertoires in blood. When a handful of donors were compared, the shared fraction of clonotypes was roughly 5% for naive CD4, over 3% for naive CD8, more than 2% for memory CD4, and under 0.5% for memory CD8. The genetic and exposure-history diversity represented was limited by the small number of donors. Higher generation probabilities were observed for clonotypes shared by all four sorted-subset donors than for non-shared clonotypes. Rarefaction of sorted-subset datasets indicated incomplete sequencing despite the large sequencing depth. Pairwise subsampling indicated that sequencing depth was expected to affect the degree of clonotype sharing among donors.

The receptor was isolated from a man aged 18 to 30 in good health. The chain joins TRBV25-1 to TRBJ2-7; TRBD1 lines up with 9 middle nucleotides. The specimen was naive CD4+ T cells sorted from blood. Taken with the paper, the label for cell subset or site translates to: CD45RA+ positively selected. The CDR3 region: CASRNTGTGNYEQYF. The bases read TGTGCCAGCAGGAATACCGGGACAGGGAATTACGAGCAGTACTTC.